This is a list of T cell receptor beta chains from one sample in a study of vaccination and CD4 T cells after COVID-19. TCRdb re-called the PCR reads through MiXCR, storing one row per CDR3 protein. The sample contains about 15,000 distinct CDR3 sequences, 40% to 55% of which appear only once. These receptors lack a known antigen. The source material was CD4+ T cells from blood, cultured in vitro, sampled before SARS-CoV-2 vaccination. The receptors were sampled from a human donor who had recovered from COVID-19. CDR3s include the opening cysteine and the closing phenylalanine or tryptophan. Fields, in order: V gene, clone size, D gene, J gene, CDR3 DNA, CDR3 protein. D genes are given only for firm matches. The size entry is marked missing in some rows and otherwise reads once, few, many or a size class.

TRBV7-2	NA	NA	TRBJ2-2	TGTGCCAGCAGCTTTAGGAGCGGCGCGACCGGGGAGCTGTTTTTT	CASSFRSGATGELFF
TRBV7-2	NA	NA	TRBJ1-5	TGTGCCAGCAGCTTAGGACGATACAATCAGCCCCAGCATTTT	CASSLGRYNQPQHF
TRBV27	few	TRBD1	TRBJ2-1	TGTGCCAGCAGTTTATCCGGACAGGGATCAAAGTTCTTC	CASSLSGQGSKFF
TRBV5-1	NA	TRBD1	TRBJ1-2	TGCGCCAGCGGGACAGGGAGGTATGGCTACACCTTC	CASGTGRYGYTF
TRBV20-1	few	TRBD2	TRBJ2-3	TGCAGTGCTAGGCCCGTGGTAGCGGGGGGGCACACAGATACGCAGTATTTT	CSARPVVAGGHTDTQYF
TRBV5-1	NA	NA	TRBJ2-7	TGCGCCAGCAGCTTGGACAGTCGCTTCTACGAGCAGTACTTC	CASSLDSRFYEQYF
TRBV20-1	NA	TRBD1	TRBJ2-2	TGCAGTGCTACCGACAGGGGGTCGAACACCGGGGAGCTGTTTTTT	CSATDRGSNTGELFF
TRBV7-3	few	NA	TRBJ2-2	TGTGCCAGCAGCTCCGCGGGGTTAGGCGGGGAGCTGTTTTTT	CASSSAGLGGELFF
TRBV30	NA	TRBD1	TRBJ1-6	TGTGCCTGGAGTGCCGGGCCCCGACAGGGGAAGGCCTATAATTCACCCCTCCACTTT	CAWSAGPRQGKAYNSPLHF
TRBV6-1	NA	TRBD1	TRBJ2-7	TGTGCCAGCAGTCCTAACAGGGGGCTCGACGAGCAGTACTTC	CASSPNRGLDEQYF
TRBV20-1	NA	TRBD2	TRBJ2-5	TGCAGTGCCCCGACGGCTAGCGGGCAAGAGACCCAGTACTTC	CSAPTASGQETQYF
TRBV9	NA	NA	TRBJ2-1	TGTGCCAGCTCGTCTCTCCAGAAGAATGAGCAGTTCTTC	CASSSLQKNEQFF
TRBV6-5	NA	NA	TRBJ1-5	TGTGCCAGCAGTTACTTCGGGGTCTCGTCCGCAGGGTTGCTACAGCCCCAGCATTTT	CASSYFGVSSAGLLQPQHF
TRBV2	NA	NA	TRBJ1-1	TGTGCCAGCACCACGGGGGTGGCGAACACTGAAGCTTTCTTT	CASTTGVANTEAFF
TRBV11-2	NA	NA	TRBJ2-2	TGTGCCAGCAGCTTAGTATCGGGGGCCACCGGGGAGCTGTTTTTT	CASSLVSGATGELFF
TRBV6-5	NA	NA	TRBJ2-6	TGTGCCAGCAGTTACGACGTCGCTAGCAGAGGTTCCGTCCTGACTTTC	CASSYDVASRGSVLTF
TRBV7-7	few	NA	TRBJ2-2	TGTGCCAGCAGCTTAGACAGGAACACCGGGGAGCTGTTTTTT	CASSLDRNTGELFF
TRBV6-1	few	TRBD1	TRBJ1-1	TGTGCCAGCAGTGGACAGGGGCCAAACACTGAAGCTTTCTTT	CASSGQGPNTEAFF
TRBV20-1	NA	NA	TRBJ2-3	TGCAGTGCTAAAGATCTGGCAAGGTTAAGCACAGATACGCAGTATTTT	CSAKDLARLSTDTQYF
TRBV11-3	NA	NA	TRBJ2-3	TGTGCCAGCAGCTCCAGGGGTTACACAGATACGCAGTATTTT	CASSSRGYTDTQYF
TRBV20-1	NA	NA	TRBJ2-4	TGCAGCCTCGCGGGCGAACTAGCCAAAAACATTCAGTACTTC	CSLAGELAKNIQYF
TRBV5-4	NA	NA	TRBJ2-1	TGTGCCAGCAGCTGGGGACTGGACGGCAATGAGCAGTTCTTC	CASSWGLDGNEQFF
TRBV27	few	TRBD1	TRBJ2-5	TGTGCCAGCAGTTTCGGACAGGGAGGAGAGACCCAGTACTTC	CASSFGQGGETQYF
TRBV11-3	NA	TRBD2	TRBJ2-7	TGTGCCAGCAGTCTACTAGCGACGACCTACGAGCAGTACTTC	CASSLLATTYEQYF
TRBV7-9	NA	TRBD2	TRBJ2-3	TGTGCCAGCAGCCCTCTTCTCACTAGCGGGGGATCTAGCACAGATACGCAGTATTTT	CASSPLLTSGGSSTDTQYF
TRBV7-8	few	TRBD1	TRBJ1-1	TGTGCCAGCAGCCCCGTCTCCGGGACAGGGAGACTTATGAACACTGAAGCTTTCTTT	CASSPVSGTGRLMNTEAFF
TRBV5-1	NA	NA	TRBJ2-7	TGCGCCAGCAGCTGGGGTCAAGGCGAGCAGTACTTC	CASSWGQGEQYF
TRBV20-1	medium-sized	NA	TRBJ1-6	TGCAGTGCTAGGAGGGAGTCCTATAATTCACCCCTCCACTTT	CSARRESYNSPLHF
TRBV7-2	few	NA	TRBJ2-7	TGTGCCAGCAGCTTAATATACGAGCAGTACTTC	CASSLIYEQYF
TRBV7-9	NA	NA	TRBJ1-2	TGTGCCAGCAGCTCCAACAGGTTCCCTAGGGGCTACACCTTC	CASSSNRFPRGYTF
TRBV7-9	NA	NA	TRBJ1-2	TGTGCCAGCAGCTTCAACAGCGCCTCGAACTATGGCTACACCTTC	CASSFNSASNYGYTF
TRBV7-8	NA	NA	TRBJ2-3	TGTGCCAGCAGCTTCGAGCGGACTGGAGGCACAGATACGCAGTATTTT	CASSFERTGGTDTQYF
TRBV6-5	few	TRBD1	TRBJ2-5	TGTGCCAGCAGTTCCACACGCGCTACAGGGGAAACGTACCAAGAGACCCAGTACTTC	CASSSTRATGETYQETQYF
TRBV25-1	few	NA	TRBJ2-5	TGTGCCAGCAGTGAACCGAGGACGAACCAAGAGACCCAGTACTTC	CASSEPRTNQETQYF
TRBV12-3/TRBV12-4	NA	NA	TRBJ1-5	TGTGCCAGCAGTTTTGAGTCGGCGGGTGGGTATAGTCAGCCCCAGCATTTT	CASSFESAGGYSQPQHF
TRBV12-3/TRBV12-4	NA	TRBD1	TRBJ1-3	TGTGCCAGCAGTCGACAGGGCGTCCCGGGAAGCACCATATATTTT	CASSRQGVPGSTIYF
TRBV7-9	NA	NA	TRBJ2-3	TGTGCCAGCAGCTTAGGCCAGGGGTTCTCAGATACGCAGTATTTT	CASSLGQGFSDTQYF
TRBV6-5	NA	TRBD2	TRBJ2-7	TGTGCCAGCAGTTACCGAGGACTAGCGGAGTCCTACGAGCAGTACTTC	CASSYRGLAESYEQYF
TRBV30	NA	TRBD1	TRBJ1-1	TGTGCCTGCCAAGACAGGGGAGAAGCTTTCTTT	CACQDRGEAFF
TRBV10-3	NA	TRBD1	TRBJ2-7	TGTGCCATCGGGACAGATCTATACGAGCAGTACTTC	CAIGTDLYEQYF
TRBV7-9	NA	TRBD1	TRBJ1-1	TGTGCCAGCAGCTTGACAGGGGATACTGAAGCTTTCTTT	CASSLTGDTEAFF
TRBV7-2	NA	TRBD2	TRBJ2-3	TGTGCCAGCAGCTTAAGTCGGCTAGCGGGTGCGGCAACCACAGATACGCAGTATTTT	CASSLSRLAGAATTDTQYF
TRBV28	NA	NA	TRBJ1-1	TGTGCCAGCAGTTTGTACACTGAAGCTTTCTTT	CASSLYTEAFF
TRBV10-3	NA	TRBD1	TRBJ1-2	TGTGCCTCAGACGAGGGGGCCTATGGCTACACCTTC	CASDEGAYGYTF
TRBV12-3/TRBV12-4	NA	TRBD1	TRBJ1-5	TGTGCCAGCACCACGGGGACAGTGAATCAGCCCCAGCATTTT	CASTTGTVNQPQHF
TRBV7-9	NA	TRBD1	TRBJ1-2	TGTGCCAGCAGCTTGTGGAGTACTGGGACAGCTGTCTATGGCTACACCTTC	CASSLWSTGTAVYGYTF
TRBV28	NA	TRBD2	TRBJ2-3	TGTGCCAGCAGTCACCCTAGCGGCCGCACAGATACGCAGTATTTT	CASSHPSGRTDTQYF
TRBV7-9	few	NA	TRBJ2-7	TGTGCCAGCAGCTTAGTTTCAGCTGGCGAGCAGTACTTC	CASSLVSAGEQYF
TRBV7-8	few	TRBD1	TRBJ2-7	TGTGCCAGCAGCTTACCGGACAGGGGGCGACACTTC	CASSLPDRGRHF
TRBV20-1	few	NA	TRBJ2-1	TGCAGTGCTAGATGGTCGCCACGTCGGAATGAGCAGTTCTTC	CSARWSPRRNEQFF
TRBV11-3	few	NA	TRBJ2-2	TGTGCCAGCAGCTTAGGGGAGAGGAACGGGGAGCTGTTTTTT	CASSLGERNGELFF
TRBV20-1	few	NA	TRBJ1-4	TGCAGTGCTAGAGAGACCAGGTTTGAAAAACTGTTTTTT	CSARETRFEKLFF
TRBV2	NA	TRBD1	TRBJ2-2	TGTGCCAGCTTGGACAGGGACGGGGCCGGGGAGCTGTTTTTT	CASLDRDGAGELFF
TRBV7-2	NA	TRBD2	TRBJ2-5	TGTGCCAGCAGCGCGGGACTAGCGGGGGGGACAGGGACCCAGTACTTC	CASSAGLAGGTGTQYF